This T cell receptor beta chain was sequenced for a study of T-cell reconstitution after alpha-beta-depleted transplantation in children. Study-wide results and limits: The origin of alpha-beta T cells about two months after transplant was reportedly several hundred expanded graft clones. T-cell numbers and diversity, one year after transplant, stemmed largely from T cells that were newly produced. It was surviving recipient T cells and thymic progenitors that gave some patients high TCRbeta diversity at day 60.

Trimming took 2 bases from V and 9 from J; bases not matched to a gene: 12. This CDR3 is 17 amino acids long. Per the germline V gene, CDR1 is MDHEN and CDR2 is SYDVKM. Turning to this clonotype: Its antigen is unknown.

Preparation of the TCRbeta library used unique molecular identifiers. One entry per CDR3 protein results from TCRdb running MiXCR on the PCR reads. The sample lists fewer than 700,000 distinct CDR3 sequences, approximately 12% occurring once. Sequenced here: PBMCs, mostly from graft donor cells, sampled 360 days after TCRalphabeta/CD19-depleted stem cell transplant. The chain recombines TRBV28 with TRBJ2-1; 11 nucleotides align to TRBD2. The sequence derives from a male patient younger than 18 who had a stem cell transplant for acute myeloid leukemia, so the T cells may come from the graft donor. CDR3 region: CASSLNSGRAEMGEQFF. CDR3 in DNA: TGTGCCAGCAGTTTAAATAGCGGGAGGGCTGAAATGGGTGAGCAGTTCTTC.